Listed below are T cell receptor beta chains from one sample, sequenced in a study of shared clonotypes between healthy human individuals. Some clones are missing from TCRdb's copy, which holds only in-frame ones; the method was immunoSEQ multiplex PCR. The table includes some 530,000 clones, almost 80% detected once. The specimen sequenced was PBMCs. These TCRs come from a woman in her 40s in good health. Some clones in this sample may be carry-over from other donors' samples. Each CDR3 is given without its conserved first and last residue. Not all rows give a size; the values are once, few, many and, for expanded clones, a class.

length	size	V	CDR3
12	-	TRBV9	ASSVAGGGETQY
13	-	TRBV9	ASSVGGRAQETQY
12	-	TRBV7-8	ASSSRPGNYEQY
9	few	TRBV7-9	ASSLAEVQF
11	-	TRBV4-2	ASSQPPTDTQY
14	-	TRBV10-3	AISVGGGMARETQY
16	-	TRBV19	ASSPGLAGGPSSYEQY
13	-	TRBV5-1	ASSQVDRGHTEAF
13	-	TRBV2	ASSEAPGGGQPQH
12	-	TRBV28	ATYPGDGASPLH
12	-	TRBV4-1	ASSQEGANYGYT
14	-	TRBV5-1	ASSFGLAGGADTQY
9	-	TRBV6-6	ASSSTYEQY
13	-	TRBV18	ASSPEGTVNTEAF
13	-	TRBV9	ASSYRGFLAETQY
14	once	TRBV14	ASSQATTSGTDTQY
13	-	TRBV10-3	AISAGPTGTGELF
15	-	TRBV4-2	ASSQDWGTYLYNEQF
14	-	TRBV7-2	ASSLGGTGAGDTQY
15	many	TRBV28	ASSHGLAGGGRNEQF
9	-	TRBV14	ASSQKETQY
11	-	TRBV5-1	ASSFQPTGELF